This T cell receptor (beta chain) was recorded in a study of T cell changes during pregnancy in multiple sclerosis. Method: immunoSEQ multiplex PCR; TCRdb's copy keeps in-frame clones and lacks some. The sample contains around 71,000 clones, 90% to 95% of which appear only once. V shed 0 bases, J shed 2 bases, and the junction held 4 bases outside the gene matches. This CDR3 has 17 amino acids. CDR1 is SEHNR, CDR2 FQNEAQ, per germline (reference sequence). This clone appeared a single time. This TCR came from a female donor with multiple sclerosis, enrolled in a pregnancy study. The sequenced sample was peripheral blood, obtained after pregnancy. This chain joins TRBV7-9 and TRBJ2-7; TRBD2 matches at 13 bases. CDR3 sequence (DNA): TGTGCCAGCAGCTTAGCCGTTACTAGCGGGAGGGCCTACGAGCAGTACTTC. Its protein product is CASSLAVTSGRAYEQYF.